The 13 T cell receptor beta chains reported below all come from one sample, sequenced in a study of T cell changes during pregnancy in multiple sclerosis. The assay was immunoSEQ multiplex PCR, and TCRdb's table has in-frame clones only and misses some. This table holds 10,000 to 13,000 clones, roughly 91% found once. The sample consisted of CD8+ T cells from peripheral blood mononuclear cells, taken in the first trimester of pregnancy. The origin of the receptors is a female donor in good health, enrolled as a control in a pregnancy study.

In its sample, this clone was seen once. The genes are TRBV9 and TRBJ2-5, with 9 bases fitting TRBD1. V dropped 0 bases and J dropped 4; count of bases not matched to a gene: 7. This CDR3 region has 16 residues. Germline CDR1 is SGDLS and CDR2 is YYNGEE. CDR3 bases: TGTGCCAGCAGCGTAGAGCCTCGGACAGGGGTAGAGACCCAGTACTTC. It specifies CASSVEPRTGVETQYF.

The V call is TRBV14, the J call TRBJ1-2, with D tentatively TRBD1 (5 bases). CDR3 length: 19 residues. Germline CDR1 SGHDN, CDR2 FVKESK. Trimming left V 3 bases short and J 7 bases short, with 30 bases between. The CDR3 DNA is TGTGCCAGCAGCCATCCCTTGCGGCCCAGGTCCCGCGTGGGGGGTGGCTACACCTTC. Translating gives CASSHPLRPRSRVGGGYTF. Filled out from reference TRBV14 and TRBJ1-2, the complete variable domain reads EAGVTQFPSHSVIEKGQTVTLRCDPISGHDNLYWYRRVMGKEIKFLLHFVKESKQDESGMPNNRFLAERTGGTYSTLKVQPAELEDSGVYFCASSHPLRPRSRVGGGYTFGSGTRLTVV.

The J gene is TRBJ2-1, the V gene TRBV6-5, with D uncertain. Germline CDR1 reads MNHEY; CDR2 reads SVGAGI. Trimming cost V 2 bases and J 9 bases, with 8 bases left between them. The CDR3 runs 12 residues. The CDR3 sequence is CASSYGQSEQFF. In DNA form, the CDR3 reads TGTGCCAGCAGTTACGGGCAGTCTGAGCAGTTCTTC.

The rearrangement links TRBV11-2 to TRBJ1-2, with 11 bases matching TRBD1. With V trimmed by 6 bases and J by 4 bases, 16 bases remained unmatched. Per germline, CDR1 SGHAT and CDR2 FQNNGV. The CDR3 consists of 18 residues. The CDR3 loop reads CASRQGLDRGPRSYGYTF. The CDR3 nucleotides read TGTGCCAGCAGACAAGGTCTGGACAGGGGGCCTAGGAGCTATGGCTACACCTTC.

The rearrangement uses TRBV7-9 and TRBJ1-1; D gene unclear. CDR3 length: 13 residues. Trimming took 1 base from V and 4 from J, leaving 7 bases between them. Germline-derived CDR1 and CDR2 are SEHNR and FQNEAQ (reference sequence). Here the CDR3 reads CASSLVGSTEAFF. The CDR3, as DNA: TGTGCCAGCAGCTTAGTTGGGAGCACTGAAGCTTTCTTT.

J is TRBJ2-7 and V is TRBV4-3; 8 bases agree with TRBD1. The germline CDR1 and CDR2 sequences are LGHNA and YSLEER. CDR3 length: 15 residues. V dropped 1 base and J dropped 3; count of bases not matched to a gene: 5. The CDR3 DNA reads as TGCGCCAGCAGCCAAGGGACAGGGTGGGACTACGAGCAGTACTTC. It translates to CASSQGTGWDYEQYF.

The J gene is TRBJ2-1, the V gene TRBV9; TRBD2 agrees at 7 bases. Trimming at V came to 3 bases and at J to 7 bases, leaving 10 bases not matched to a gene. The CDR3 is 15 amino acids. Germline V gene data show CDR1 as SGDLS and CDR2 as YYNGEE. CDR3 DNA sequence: TGTGCCAGCAGCGGAAGAACCGGGACTATTAATGAGCAGTTCTTC. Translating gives CASSGRTGTINEQFF.

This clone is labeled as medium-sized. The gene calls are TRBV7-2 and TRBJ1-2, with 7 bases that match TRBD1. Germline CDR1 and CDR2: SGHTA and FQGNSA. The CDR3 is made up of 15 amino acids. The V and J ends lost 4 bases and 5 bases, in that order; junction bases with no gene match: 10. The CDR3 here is CASSSSDRERYGYTF. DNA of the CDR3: TGTGCCAGCAGCTCTAGTGACAGGGAGCGTTATGGCTACACCTTC. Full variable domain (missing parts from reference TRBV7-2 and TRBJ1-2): GAGVSQSPSNKVTEKGKDVELRCDPISGHTALYWYRQSLGQGLEFLIYFQGNSAPDKSGLPSDRFSAERTGGSVSTLTIQRTQQEDSAVYLCASSSSDRERYGYTFGSGTRLTVV.

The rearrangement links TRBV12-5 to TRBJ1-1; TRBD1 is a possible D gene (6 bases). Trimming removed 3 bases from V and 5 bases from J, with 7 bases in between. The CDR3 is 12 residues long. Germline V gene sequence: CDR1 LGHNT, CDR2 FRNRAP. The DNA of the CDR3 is TGTGCTAGTGGTTTACAGGGTACTGAAGCTTTCTTT. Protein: CASGLQGTEAFF.

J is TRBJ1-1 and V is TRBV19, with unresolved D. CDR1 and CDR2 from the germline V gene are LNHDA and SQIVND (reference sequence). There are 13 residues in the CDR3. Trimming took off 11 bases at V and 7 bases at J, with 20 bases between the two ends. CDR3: CAAHGRKTLEAFF. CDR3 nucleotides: TGTGCCGCCCACGGGAGGAAAACACTTGAAGCTTTCTTT. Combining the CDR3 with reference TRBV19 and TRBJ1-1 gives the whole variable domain DGGITQSPKYLFRKEGQNVTLSCEQNLNHDAMYWYRQDPGQGLRLIYYSQIVNDFQKGDIAEGYSVSREKKESFPLTVTSAQKNPTAFYLCAAHGRKTLEAFFGQGTRLTVV.

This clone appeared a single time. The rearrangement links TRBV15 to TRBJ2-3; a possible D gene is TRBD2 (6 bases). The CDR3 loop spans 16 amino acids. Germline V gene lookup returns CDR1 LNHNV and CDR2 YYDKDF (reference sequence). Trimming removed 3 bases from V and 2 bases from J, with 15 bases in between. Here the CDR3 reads CATSSWDSPSTDTQYF. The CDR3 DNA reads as TGTGCCACCAGCAGTTGGGACTCGCCCTCCACAGATACGCAGTATTTT.

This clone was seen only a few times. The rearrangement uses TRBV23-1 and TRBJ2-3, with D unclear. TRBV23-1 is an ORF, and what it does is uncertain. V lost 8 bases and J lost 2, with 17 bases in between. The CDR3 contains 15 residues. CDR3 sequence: CASGRSPRYTDTQYF. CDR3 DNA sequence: TGCGCCAGCGGTCGATCTCCTAGGTACACAGATACGCAGTATTTT.

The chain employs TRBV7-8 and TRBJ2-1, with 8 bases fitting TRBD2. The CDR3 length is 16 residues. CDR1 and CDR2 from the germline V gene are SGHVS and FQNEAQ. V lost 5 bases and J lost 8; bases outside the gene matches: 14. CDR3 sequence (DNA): TGTGCCAGCAGCCTCTTTGCGGGGGGTGGTCCGGATGAGCAGTTCTTC. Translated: CASSLFAGGGPDEQFF.